The 20 T cell receptor beta chains below were found in one sample sequenced in a study of CD8+ T cells in alopecia areata. Treatment indicated: oral pan-JAK inhibitor, 5-10 mg twice daily. Isolated RNA was reverse transcribed into cDNA used as the sequencing template. Profiled with immunoSEQ multiplex PCR; TCRdb holds only in-frame clones, not every one. The sample contains under 250,000 clones, approximately 67% of which appear only once. The sample in question was CD4+ T cells sorted from blood, obtained at week 44, from a patient treated with tofacitinib. These receptors originate from a human donor with alopecia areata.

This clone showed up just a few times. The rearrangement links TRBV6-6 to TRBJ2-7; maybe TRBD1 (6 bases). Germline V lookup: CDR1 MNHNY, CDR2 SVGAGI (reference sequence). The V and J ends lost 5 bases and 0 bases respectively, with 11 bases between them. This CDR3 has 14 amino acids. In DNA, the CDR3 is TGTGCCAGCAGTGACAGGTGGAGCTCCTACGAGCAGTACTTC. It specifies CASSDRWSSYEQYF.

This clone came up once. The chain is built from TRBV11-2 and TRBJ2-7; no reliable D call. Trimming took off 5 bases at V and 1 base at J, with 9 bases between the two ends. Germline V gene lookup returns CDR1 SGHAT and CDR2 FQNNGV. The CDR3 contains 13 residues. CDR3 sequence reads: CASSMTPSYEQYF. Written as DNA, the CDR3 is TGTGCCAGCAGCATGACTCCGTCCTACGAGCAGTACTTC.

This clone was found once. The chain employs TRBV7-2 and TRBJ2-7; 7 nucleotides line up with TRBD1. V lost 5 bases to trimming and J lost 2 bases; unmatched junction nucleotides: 6. Germline V gene sequence: CDR1 SGHTA, CDR2 FQGNSA. The CDR3 consists of 14 residues. CDR3: CASSPRQGPYEQYF. The DNA of the CDR3 is TGTGCCAGCAGCCCGAGACAGGGCCCCTACGAGCAGTACTTC.

J is TRBJ1-1 and V is TRBV11-2, with a possible D match to TRBD1 (6 bases). CDR3 size: 15 residues. The V and J ends lost 7 bases and 1 base respectively, with 16 bases between them. The germline gives CDR1 SGHAT, CDR2 FQNNGV. The CDR3 loop reads CASTRGGAGNTEAFF. DNA for the CDR3: TGTGCCAGCACCCGAGGGGGGGCGGGGAACACTGAAGCTTTCTTT.

The chain has TRBV11-3 and TRBJ2-1; a possible D gene is TRBD2 (6 bases). CDR3 length: 12 amino acids. Germline assignment: CDR1 SGHNT and CDR2 YENEEA. V dropped 6 bases and J dropped 9 bases, with 12 bases sitting between them. Written as DNA, the CDR3 is TGTGCCAGCAGTCGGCGGGGTGGTGAGCAGTTCTTC. This gives the protein CASSRRGGEQFF.

This chain uses TRBV18 with TRBJ2-2; 11 bases fit TRBD1. This CDR3 has 18 residues. The V gene's germline CDR1 is KGHSH and CDR2 LQKENI. The J segment lost 10 bases and the V segment lost 1 base, leaving 14 bases of the junction unmatched. CDR3 coding DNA: TGTGCCAGCTCACCACGTCCCCCACCGGGACAGGGGGATCCGGAGCTGTTTTTT. Amino acids: CASSPRPPPGQGDPELFF.

This clone occurred a few times. In nucleotides, the CDR3 is TGTGCTAGTGGTTTGGGAGACTTTGGTACGCAGTATTTT. Its translation: CASGLGDFGTQYF. The chain combines TRBV12-5 with TRBJ2-3; D is ambiguous. Per germline, CDR1 LGHNT and CDR2 FRNRAP. V was clipped by 1 base and J by 8 bases, with 10 bases between them. The CDR3 contains 13 residues.

The V call is TRBV19, the J call TRBJ2-1, with 7 bases lining up with TRBD2. Germline CDR1 LNHDA, CDR2 SQIVND (reference sequence). The CDR3 runs to 14 residues. The V and J ends lost 3 bases and 4 bases, in that order; junction bases with no gene match: 3. CDR3 bases: TGTGCCAGTAGTATCGGAGCGGGGTACAATGAGCAGTTCTTC. Protein: CASSIGAGYNEQFF.

This clone occurred once. Here the CDR3 reads CSVGIGKEPQHF. CDR3 nucleotide sequence: TGCAGCGTCGGTATCGGGAAGGAGCCCCAGCATTTT. The V call is TRBV29-1, the J call TRBJ1-5; no reliable D call. V was pared by 6 bases and J by 8 bases, with 14 bases between. The germline gives CDR1 SQVTM, CDR2 ANQGSEA. CDR3 length: 12 amino acids.

A single count supports this clone. This chain connects TRBV6-1 to TRBJ2-7, with D perhaps assigned TRBD1 or TRBD2 (5 bases each). Per germline, CDR1 MNHNS and CDR2 SASEGT. There are 14 residues in the CDR3. Deletions cut 10 bases from V and 0 bases from J, with 16 bases between. The CDR3 DNA follows: TGTGCCACTCACTTCGGGGCGACCTCCTACGAGCAGTACTTC. It is translated as CATHFGATSYEQYF.

V gene TRBV18 combines with J gene TRBJ1-1, with D possibly being TRBD1 (5 bases). The CDR3 runs 15 residues. CDR1 and CDR2 (germline): KGHSH, LQKENI. V was pared by 2 bases and J by 4 bases, with 14 bases between. The CDR3 region has the DNA TGTGCCAGCTCACCAGGGGCAGGATCGAGCACTGAAGCTTTCTTT. It is translated as CASSPGAGSSTEAFF.

The genes are TRBV5-6 and TRBJ2-1; maybe TRBD1 (6 bases). V lost 0 bases and J 7 bases, leaving 8 bases between the germline ends. The germline V gene encodes CDR1 SGHDT and CDR2 YYEEEE. CDR3 length: 13 residues. The CDR3 spells CASSLDRENEQFF. In DNA, the CDR3 is TGTGCCAGCAGCTTGGACAGGGAAAATGAGCAGTTCTTC. Complete variable domain (other parts from reference TRBV5-6 and TRBJ2-1): DAGVTQSPTHLIKTRGQQVTLRCSPKSGHDTVSWYQQALGQGPQFIFQYYEEEERQRGNFPDRFSGHQFPNYSSELNVNALLLGDSALYLCASSLDRENEQFFGPGTRLTVL.

V gene TRBV6-6 combines with J gene TRBJ1-6, with D possibly TRBD1 on 6 matching bases. The CDR3 consists of 15 residues. V was shortened by 4 bases and J by 8 bases, with 15 bases between the two germline ends. The germline V gene encodes CDR1 MNHNY and CDR2 SVGAGI (reference sequence). CDR3 residues: CASSSRGKIDSPLHF. CDR3 nucleotides: TGTGCCAGCAGTTCAAGGGGGAAAATAGATTCACCCCTCCACTTT.

This clone has only a few counts. The rearrangement joins TRBV29-1 to TRBJ2-3, with 7 bases fitting TRBD2. The V and J ends lost 3 bases and 2 bases, in that order; junction bases with no gene match: 17. Germline V gives CDR1 SQVTM, CDR2 ANQGSEA. This CDR3 is built from 18 residues. The CDR3 bases are TGCAGCGTTGATAAGGCAGTCCCGGGACTACCTAACACAGATACGCAGTATTTT. This encodes CSVDKAVPGLPNTDTQYF.

This clone showed up just once. V gene TRBV11-2 combines with J gene TRBJ1-5; D unresolved. The CDR3 consists of 13 residues. The V gene lost 5 bases and the J gene lost 11 bases, with 16 bases spanning the gap. Germline CDR1 and CDR2: SGHAT and FQNNGV. The CDR3 DNA reads as TGTGCCAGCAGCATACGCCCCGGTTGGTCCCAGCATTTT. Its translation is CASSIRPGWSQHF.

The V gene is TRBV14, the J gene TRBJ2-3, with unresolved D. The CDR3 is 11 residues long. Germline loops: CDR1 SGHDN, CDR2 FVKESK. The V end was cut by 8 bases, the J end by 5 bases, with 8 bases between. Here the CDR3 reads CASGKEDTQYF. Here the CDR3 DNA reads TGTGCCAGCGGTAAGGAAGATACGCAGTATTTT.

This clone showed up just once. This chain uses TRBV7-7 with TRBJ2-5; 7 bases agree with TRBD1. Per germline, CDR1 SSHAT and CDR2 FNYEAQ (reference sequence). The trim removed 8 bases at V and 5 bases at J, leaving 8 bases unmatched. The CDR3 has 13 amino acids. The CDR3 protein is CASATGEGETQYF. The CDR3 region has the DNA TGTGCCAGCGCAACAGGGGAAGGGGAGACCCAGTACTTC.

The V call is TRBV7-3, the J call TRBJ2-3; the D is unclear. The length of the CDR3 is 13 residues. From germline, CDR1 is SGHTA and CDR2 FQGTGA. V lost 5 bases to trimming and J lost 6 bases, with 12 bases between them. The CDR3, as DNA: TGTGCCAGCAGCGCGCACCGGGCGGATACGCAGTATTTT. Encoded protein: CASSAHRADTQYF.

J is TRBJ2-2 and V is TRBV10-3; 7 nucleotides line up with TRBD1. Germline V gene lookup returns CDR1 ENHRY and CDR2 SYGVKD. CDR3 length: 14 residues. With V trimmed by 7 bases and J by 6 bases, 8 bases remained unmatched. The DNA of the CDR3 is TGTGCCATCACTGACAGGGTACGGGCCGGGGAGCTGTTTTTT. Amino acids: CAITDRVRAGELFF.

This clone was seen more than once but under ten times. The chain uses TRBV7-3 and TRBJ2-3; D may match TRBD1 or TRBD2 (5 bases each). CDR1 and CDR2 (germline): SGHTA, FQGTGA. This CDR3 has 14 residues. V was clipped by 5 bases and J by 4 bases, with 13 bases between them. CDR3 protein: CASSPGMGADTQYF. CDR3 bases: TGTGCCAGCAGCCCCGGGATGGGGGCAGATACGCAGTATTTT.